The 25 T cell receptor beta chains presented below share a single source sample, sequenced in a study of regulatory T cells in long-lasting Graves disease. HTBI primers from iRepertoire and Arm-PCR of CDR3 regions yielded the TCR beta libraries. MiXCR, applied by TCRdb to the multiplex PCR reads, yields one record per CDR3 protein. The sample has about 620,000 distinct CDR3 sequences, around 17% seen once. Time point specified: newly diagnosed GD, antithyroid drugs for less than 3 months. The authors made the TCR library using RNA they extracted from PBMCs. These same records also appear under a second study, on T cells in Graves' hyperthyroidism and ophthalmopathy.

Sequenced here: peripheral blood mononuclear cells (PBMCs), sampled at new diagnosis, from a patient treated with antithyroid drugs. The receptor set was obtained from a woman in her twenties or thirties with Graves disease.

In its sample, this clonotype was seen many times. The chain uses TRBV10-3 and TRBJ2-7; TRBD2 matches 12 bases. There are 18 residues in the CDR3. The junction had 15 bases not matched to a gene; V was cut back by 6 bases and J by 3 bases. Looked up from germline, CDR1 is ENHRY and CDR2 is SYGVKD. The CDR3 nucleotides read TGTGCCATCAGCCGGACTAGCGGGGCGAACCCGAGCTTCTACGAGCAGTACTTC. Translated, it gives CAISRTSGANPSFYEQYF.

The sample holds many counts of this clonotype. CDR3 in amino acids: CSARDGAVLGNQPQHF. The CDR3, as DNA: TGCAGTGCTAGAGATGGGGCAGTCCTGGGCAATCAGCCCCAGCATTTT. V and J are TRBV20-1 and TRBJ1-5, with D perhaps matching TRBD1 (5 bases). CDR3 length: 16 residues. Trimming left V 0 bases short and J 2 bases short, with 14 bases between. Per germline, CDR1 DFQATT and CDR2 SNEGSKA (reference sequence).

This clonotype was detected only a few times. V is TRBV30 and J is TRBJ1-1, with unresolved D. The CDR3 loop spans 13 amino acids. The V and J ends lost 0 bases and 8 bases respectively, with 13 bases between them. Germline V gives CDR1 GTSNPN, CDR2 SVGIG (reference sequence). CDR3 DNA sequence: TGTGCCTGGAGTGTACCAGTGTACGGGGAAGCTTTCTTT. It specifies CAWSVPVYGEAFF.

At least ten counts were recorded for this clonotype. The J gene is TRBJ1-2, the V gene TRBV2; 10 bases are a match to TRBD1. The CDR3 is 15 residues long. From germline, CDR1 is SNHLY and CDR2 FYNNEI. J was trimmed by 4 bases and V by 2 bases; bases with no gene match: 4. The CDR3 region is CASSESGQGVYGYTF. In DNA form, the CDR3 reads TGTGCCAGCAGTGAATCCGGACAGGGGGTCTATGGCTACACCTTC.

V is TRBV5-5 and J is TRBJ1-2; D is ambiguous. The V and J ends lost 1 base and 0 bases respectively, with 7 bases between them. Looked up from germline, CDR1 is SGHKS and CDR2 is YYEKEE (reference sequence). The CDR3 is 14 residues long. The CDR3 is CASSLPWANYGYTF. Here the CDR3 DNA reads TGTGCCAGCAGCTTGCCCTGGGCTAACTATGGCTACACCTTC.

The chain links TRBV12-5 to TRBJ2-2; weak D call: TRBD2 (6 bases). V lost 8 bases and J lost 0, with 19 bases in between. Germline loops: CDR1 LGHNT, CDR2 FRNRAP. The CDR3 consists of 17 residues. The CDR3 sequence is CASRLRTTSANTGELFF. The CDR3 coding sequence is TGTGCTAGTAGGCTGCGGACTACCAGCGCGAACACCGGGGAGCTGTTTTTT. The variable domain in full, with the rest retrieved from reference TRBV12-5 and TRBJ2-2, is DARVTQTPRHKVTEMGQEVTMRCQPILGHNTVFWYRQTMMQGLELLAYFRNRAPLDDSGMPKDRFSAEMPDATLATLKIQPSEPRDSAVYFCASRLRTTSANTGELFFGEGSRLTVL.

The V and J genes are TRBV2 and TRBJ1-3; a possible D gene is TRBD1 (6 bases). The V and J ends lost 9 bases and 2 bases respectively, with 14 bases between them. The CDR3 consists of 14 residues. Germline V lookup: CDR1 SNHLY, CDR2 FYNNEI. Here the CDR3 reads CASGGAGTGNTIYF. Here the CDR3 DNA reads TGTGCCAGTGGGGGGGCAGGGACTGGAAACACCATATATTTT. The entire variable domain, with the rest obtained from reference TRBV2 and TRBJ1-3, is as follows: EPEVTQTPSHQVTQMGQEVILRCVPISNHLYFYWYRQILGQKVEFLVSFYNNEISEKSEIFDDQFSVERPDGSNFTLKIRSTKLEDSAMYFCASGGAGTGNTIYFGEGSWLTVV.

A word on this clonotype: This may arise from a read error, as a much more abundant clone is one base away. The J gene is TRBJ1-2, the V gene TRBV7-9, with D tentatively TRBD1 (6 bases). The CDR3 length is 13 residues. Germline assignment: CDR1 SEHNR and CDR2 FQNEAQ (reference sequence). Deletions cut 8 bases from V and 8 bases from J, with 18 bases between. CDR3 coding DNA: TGTGCCAGCTTTTCCGGGGCAGGGGACGGCTACACCTTC. Translating gives CASFSGAGDGYTF.

The chain joins TRBV20-1 to TRBJ2-1, with 8 bases identical to TRBD2. Germline assignment: CDR1 DFQATT and CDR2 SNEGSKA (reference sequence). This CDR3 is 18 amino acids long. The V segment lost 1 base and the J segment 2 bases; nucleotides outside the gene matches: 13. This chain's CDR3 is CSARVGSGMSVAYNEQFF. The CDR3 DNA sequence: TGCAGTGCTAGAGTCGGTAGCGGGATGTCCGTGGCCTACAATGAGCAGTTCTTC.

The chain joins TRBV3-1 to TRBJ2-5; 11 positions agree with TRBD2. V dropped 4 bases and J dropped 2; count of bases not matched to a gene: 6. Per germline, CDR1 LGHDT and CDR2 YNNKEL (reference sequence). The CDR3 consists of 16 residues. The CDR3, as DNA: TGTGCCAGCAGCCCAATCGGGACTAGCGGACAAGAGACCCAGTACTTC. It yields the protein CASSPIGTSGQETQYF.

The rearrangement uses TRBV20-1 and TRBJ1-2; TRBD1 might be the D (6 bases). The CDR3 consists of 15 residues. CDR1 is DFQATT, CDR2 SNEGSKA, per germline (reference sequence). Trimming left V 4 bases short and J 5 bases short, with 20 bases between. CDR3 nucleotides: TGCAGTGCTACCGAACAGGGTCGGGGGGTATATGGCTACACCTTC. Translation gives CSATEQGRGVYGYTF.

CDR3 region: CASTRLDTQYF. DNA of the CDR3: TGTGCCAGCACCCGCCTCGATACGCAGTATTTT. The chain employs TRBV12-3 or TRBV12-4 and TRBJ2-3; D is ambiguous. V lost 7 bases to trimming and J lost 6 bases, with 8 bases between them. The CDR3 consists of 11 residues.

This clonotype was found many times. This chain connects TRBV12-3 or TRBV12-4 to TRBJ2-3; TRBD1 aligns across 9 bases. CDR3 size: 15 residues. V gave up 3 bases and J gave up 1 base; unmatched junction bases: 2. The CDR3 sequence is CASSFRTGGTDTQYF. As DNA, the CDR3 is TGTGCCAGCAGTTTCCGGACAGGGGGCACAGATACGCAGTATTTT.

This clonotype occurred many times. This sequence joins TRBV12-3 or TRBV12-4 and TRBJ2-1; possibly TRBD1 or TRBD2 for D (5 bases each). V shed 3 bases and J shed 0 bases, with 15 bases lying between them. The CDR3 has 17 residues. CDR3 residues: CASSLGERRSSYNEQFF. CDR3 nucleotides: TGTGCCAGCAGTTTGGGGGAGCGCAGGAGCTCCTACAATGAGCAGTTCTTC.

The sample holds many counts of this clonotype. The CDR3 nucleotides are TGTGCCAGCAGCCCGTCCCCGGGAGGACCCGCTGGTCAGTACTTC. Translation gives CASSPSPGGPAGQYF. This rearrangement joins TRBV6-2 or TRBV6-3 to TRBJ2-4, with TRBD2 matching 7 bases. CDR3 size: 15 residues. J was trimmed by 12 bases and V by 6 bases; bases with no gene match: 17. Germline loops: CDR1 MNHEY, CDR2 SVGEGT.

At least ten counts were recorded for this clonotype. V and J are TRBV2 and TRBJ1-1, with D uncertain. Germline CDR1 is SNHLY and CDR2 is FYNNEI. The V end lost 1 base, the J end lost 1 base, and 13 bases lay between the germline ends. There are 16 residues in the CDR3. In nucleotides, the CDR3 is TGTGCCAGCAGTGAAGTTGTCTTGTATGGGAACACTGAAGCTTTCTTT. Protein product: CASSEVVLYGNTEAFF.

This clonotype was counted at least ten times. V gene TRBV18 combines with J gene TRBJ1-5; no firm D call. In germline, CDR1 is KGHSH, CDR2 LQKENI. The CDR3 is 12 amino acids. Trimming stripped 6 bases from V and 8 bases from J, with 11 bases between. The CDR3 sequence: CASSRPGEPQHF. CDR3 in DNA: TGTGCCAGCTCCCGCCCTGGGGAGCCCCAGCATTTT.

This clonotype was observed a handful of times. The chain carries TRBV9 and TRBJ2-2; D is perhaps TRBD2 (5 bases). Germline CDR1 and CDR2: SGDLS and YYNGEE. V was shortened by 0 bases and J by 0 bases, with 12 bases between the two germline ends. This CDR3 has 17 amino acids. The CDR3 region has the DNA TGTGCCAGCAGCGTAGGGGATGCCGGGGCGAACACCGGGGAGCTGTTTTTT. Residues: CASSVGDAGANTGELFF.

The table lists this clonotype with many counts. V usage is TRBV2 and J usage is TRBJ2-5; D not certain. This CDR3 has 14 residues. Germline CDR1 is SNHLY and CDR2 is FYNNEI. Trimming pared 5 bases from V and 5 bases from J, leaving 15 bases between. The CDR3 region has the DNA TGTGCCAGCAGTACCCGGGCTCTGATCGAGACCCAGTACTTC. Protein product: CASSTRALIETQYF.

This clonotype showed up many times. This sequence joins TRBV2 and TRBJ1-2; no clear D gene. The CDR3 extends over 16 amino acids. V was cut by 3 bases and J by 2 bases, with 16 bases left in between. CDR1 SNHLY and CDR2 FYNNEI come from the germline V gene. The CDR3 here is CASSDSALRANYGYTF. CDR3 nucleotides: TGTGCCAGCAGTGATTCCGCCTTAAGAGCGAACTATGGCTACACCTTC.

The V call is TRBV20-1, the J call TRBJ2-7; D unresolved. CDR3 size: 12 residues. From germline, CDR1 is DFQATT and CDR2 SNEGSKA (reference sequence). V was cut by 0 bases and J by 9 bases, with 12 bases left in between. The CDR3 coding sequence is TGCAGTGCTAGAGACCCAGGCATTGGGCAGTACTTC. Translated, it gives CSARDPGIGQYF.

This clonotype was seen more than once but under ten times. V and J are TRBV13 and TRBJ1-2; unclear D gene. Deletions cut 5 bases from V and 4 bases from J, with 26 bases between. Germline CDR1 and CDR2: PRHDT and FYEKMQ (reference sequence). CDR3 length: 18 amino acids. The DNA of the CDR3 is TGTGCCAGCAGCCCCCACGCCCGGGAACACCCTCCCCTCTATGGCTACACCTTC. Amino acids: CASSPHAREHPPLYGYTF. Full variable domain (rest looked up from reference TRBV13 and TRBJ1-2): AAGVIQSPRHLIKEKRETATLKCYPIPRHDTVYWYQQGPGQDPQFLISFYEKMQSDKGSIPDRFSAQQFSDYHSELNMSSLELGDSALYFCASSPHAREHPPLYGYTFGSGTRLTVV.

Only a few counts were recorded for this clonotype. The rearrangement joins TRBV7-9 to TRBJ1-3, with D unclear. In germline, CDR1 is SEHNR, CDR2 FQNEAQ (reference sequence). Trimming pared 3 bases from V and 0 bases from J, leaving 12 bases between. This CDR3 spans 16 amino acids. CDR3 protein: CASSFSHDLSGNTIYF. CDR3 bases: TGTGCCAGCAGCTTTTCTCATGACCTCTCTGGAAACACCATATATTTT.

The CDR3 DNA sequence: TGTGCCAGCAGCCGCCGGACTGATGCTCCTCAGAATGAGCAGTTCTTC. It codes for CASSRRTDAPQNEQFF. The chain joins TRBV5-5 to TRBJ2-1; D is perhaps TRBD2 (5 bases). Trimming pared 4 bases from V and 7 bases from J, leaving 21 bases between. The CDR3 runs to 16 residues. Germline V gene sequence: CDR1 SGHKS, CDR2 YYEKEE (reference sequence). Filled out from reference TRBV5-5 and TRBJ2-1, the complete variable domain reads DAGVTQSPTHLIKTRGQQVTLRCSPISGHKSVSWYQQVLGQGPQFIFQYYEKEERGRGNFPDRFSARQFPNYSSELNVNALLLGDSALYLCASSRRTDAPQNEQFFGPGTRLTVL.

This clonotype was detected ten times or more. The rearrangement joins TRBV28 to TRBJ1-5; 7 positions agree with TRBD1. The germline V gene has CDR1 MDHEN and CDR2 SYDVKM. This CDR3 spans 14 amino acids. Trimming cost V 5 bases and J 6 bases; bases outside gene matches: 7. CDR3 loop: CASSEQGSGQPQHF. CDR3 DNA: TGTGCCAGCAGTGAACAGGGGAGTGGTCAGCCCCAGCATTTT.